The following is a T cell receptor (beta chain) sequence with its context. The CDR3 extends over 13 amino acids. The V gene lost 5 bases and the J gene lost 3 bases, with 10 bases spanning the gap. Germline assignment: CDR1 SGHRS and CDR2 YFSETQ. TCRdb independently ran MiXCR on the 5' RACE reads; one entry per CDR3 protein. The profile shows about 610,000 distinct CDR3 sequences, around 16% of them singletons. These data belong to a study of T-cell memory formation after mild COVID-19. This chain connects TRBV5-1 to TRBJ2-3, with D unresolved. The clonotype comes from an adult woman who had mild COVID-19 (a few samples of this study predate the infection). Cell type and time point are not known. The sequencing sample was made of PBMCs or a T cell subset sorted from them (not recorded which). CDR3 region: CASRGAGTDTQYF. The CDR3 DNA is TGCGCCAGCAGGGGCGCCGGAACAGATACGCAGTATTTT. Variable domain in full (rest from reference TRBV5-1 and TRBJ2-3): KAGVTQTPRYLIKTRGQQVTLSCSPISGHRSVSWYQQTPGQGLQFLFEYFSETQRNKGNFPGRFSGRQFSNSRSEMNVSTLELGDSALYLCASRGAGTDTQYFGPGTRLTVL.